The clone carrying this T cell receptor beta chain was recorded at least ten times. Its antigen remains unidentified. This sample is part of a study of human T cells and chemical hapten exposure. Study summary: Patch tests delivered 0.01% DPC to the upper back and were evaluated at 6 days. Alopecia areata, totalis or universalis affected patients who were mostly female.

Study outcomes and limitations: Relative to control repertoires, expanded TCRs gave rise to significantly more large CDR3 similarity clusters.

Original processing methods: Samples had a median of roughly 100,000 TCRs, ranging about 23,224 to 700,000. From the RACE reads, TCRdb called clonotypes with MiXCR, one entry per CDR3 protein. The V and J calls reflect TCRdb's pipeline rather than the authors' work. Seen here are tens of thousands of distinct CDR3 sequences, 8% to 10% observed once, and the top ten hold 6.6%. The time point denotes: patch test 2, 6 weeks after DPC sensitization. This sample's treatment: therapeutic diphenylcyclopropenone sensitization with weekly scalp DPC. The CDR3 has 16 residues. CDR1 is LNHDA and CDR2 is SQIVND in the germline V gene (reference sequence). Trimming cost V 3 bases and J 2 bases; bases outside gene matches: 6.

This clonotype was obtained from a man aged 30-40 years with alopecia areata. Some clones in this sample may be carry-over from other donors' samples. The specimen comprised whole blood, sampled in connection with sensitization to the hapten diphenylcyclopropenone (DPC). The chain combines TRBV19 with TRBJ2-2; 7 bases are shared with TRBD1. The CDR3 is CASSILWDSNTGELFF. The CDR3 DNA is TGTGCCAGTAGTATTCTTTGGGACAGCAACACCGGGGAGCTGTTTTTT.